This TCR beta chain emerged from a study of radiotherapy plus CTLA-4 blockade in lung cancer. The study's findings and limits: Clones of tumor-derived TCRs expanded in blood after radiotherapy plus ipilimumab.

Sequencing used immunoSEQ multiplex PCR; TCRdb keeps in-frame clones, though not all of them. The table shows about 77,000 clones, with roughly 74% occurring only once. This clone is a singleton in its sample. Its specificity is not known. The V gene lost 2 bases and the J gene lost 0 bases, with 12 bases spanning the gap. The CDR3 contains 17 residues. Germline V gene lookup returns CDR1 SGHRS and CDR2 YFSETQ. The rearrangement links TRBV5-1 to TRBJ2-6; tentative D call: TRBD1 (6 bases). The sequenced sample was peripheral blood, obtained from a patient treated with radiotherapy plus ipilimumab. The TCR originated in a human donor with non-small cell lung cancer whose response to radiotherapy plus ipilimumab could not be evaluated. The CDR3 region has the DNA TGCGCCAGCAGCTTAGACAGGCCCCTCTCTGGGGCCAACGTCCTGACTTTC. It translates to CASSLDRPLSGANVLTF. Combining the CDR3 with reference TRBV5-1 and TRBJ2-6 gives the whole variable domain KAGVTQTPRYLIKTRGQQVTLSCSPISGHRSVSWYQQTPGQGLQFLFEYFSETQRNKGNFPGRFSGRQFSNSRSEMNVSTLELGDSALYLCASSLDRPLSGANVLTFGAGSRLTVL.